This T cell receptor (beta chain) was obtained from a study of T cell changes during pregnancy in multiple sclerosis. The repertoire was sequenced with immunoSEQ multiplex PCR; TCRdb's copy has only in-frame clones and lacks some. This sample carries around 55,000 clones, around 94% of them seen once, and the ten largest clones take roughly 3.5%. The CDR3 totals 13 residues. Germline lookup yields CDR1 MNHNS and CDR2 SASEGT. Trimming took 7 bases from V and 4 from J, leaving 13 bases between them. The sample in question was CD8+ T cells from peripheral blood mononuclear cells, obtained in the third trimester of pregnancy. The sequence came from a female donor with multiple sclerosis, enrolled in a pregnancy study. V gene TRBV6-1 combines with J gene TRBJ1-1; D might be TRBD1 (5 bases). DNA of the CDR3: TGTGCCAGCACCAGGACATTCATCACTGAAGCTTTCTTT. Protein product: CASTRTFITEAFF.